This T cell receptor beta chain stems from a study of response to subunit inactivated influenza vaccine. Study findings and constraints: Authors suggested that a seasonal influenza vaccination recruits few new T cells each time.

About this clonotype itself: Its target is unknown.

The CDR3 runs 15 residues. Germline V gene data show CDR1 as SGDLS and CDR2 as YYNGEE. The V gene lost 2 bases and the J gene lost 6 bases, with 14 bases spanning the gap. TCRdb re-called the RT-PCR reads with MiXCR, one entry per CDR3 protein. The sample lists 450,000 to 500,000 distinct CDR3 sequences; 9.5% to 13% were seen once. The chain recombines TRBV9 with TRBJ2-2, with D unclear. The TCR was taken from a man in his fifties or sixties who received an inactivated influenza vaccine. The sequencing used PBMCs from blood, collected roughly 48 days after vaccination. DNA for the CDR3: TGTGCCAGCAGCGTGGAGACCCAATTCCCCGGGGAGCTGTTTTTT. Its protein product is CASSVETQFPGELFF.